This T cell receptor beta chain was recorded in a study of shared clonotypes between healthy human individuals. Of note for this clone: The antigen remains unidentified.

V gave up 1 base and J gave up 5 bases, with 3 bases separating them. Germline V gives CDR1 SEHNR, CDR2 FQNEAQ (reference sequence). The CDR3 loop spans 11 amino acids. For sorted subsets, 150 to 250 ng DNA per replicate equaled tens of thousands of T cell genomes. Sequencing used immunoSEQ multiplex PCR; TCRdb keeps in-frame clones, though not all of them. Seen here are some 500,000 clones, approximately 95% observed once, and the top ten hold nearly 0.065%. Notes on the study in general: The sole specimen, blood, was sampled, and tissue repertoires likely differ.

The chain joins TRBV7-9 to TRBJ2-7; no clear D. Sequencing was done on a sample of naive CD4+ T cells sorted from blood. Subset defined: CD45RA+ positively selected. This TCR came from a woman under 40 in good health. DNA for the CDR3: TGTGCCAGCAGCTTAGTAGACGAGCAGTACTTC. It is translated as CASSLVDEQYF. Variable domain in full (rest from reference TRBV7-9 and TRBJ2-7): DTGVSQNPRHKITKRGQNVTFRCDPISEHNRLYWYRQTLGQGPEFLTYFQNEAQLEKSRLLSDRFSAERPKGSFSTLEIQRTEQGDSAMYLCASSLVDEQYFGPGTRLTVT.